The T cell receptor (beta chain) described here comes from a study of blood T cell repertoires in COVID-19. The method was immunoSEQ multiplex PCR; TCRdb's version includes in-frame clones alone and lacks a portion of them. Of fewer than 300,000 clones listed, about 83% are singletons. The sample comprised peripheral blood. The source is a woman between 50 and 59 years old who had recovered from COVID-19.

The CDR3 sequence: CASSELPGTGELFF. CDR3 DNA sequence: TGTGCCAGCAGTGAACTCCCGGGGACCGGGGAGCTGTTTTTT. The chain links TRBV2 to TRBJ2-2, with TRBD2 as a possible D gene (5 bases). V dropped 2 bases and J dropped 5 bases, with 9 bases sitting between them. This CDR3 is 14 amino acids long. The V gene's germline CDR1 is SNHLY and CDR2 FYNNEI.